Sequencing of this T cell receptor beta chain was carried out in a study of T cell responses to AZD1222 COVID-19 vaccine. As for the study in general: The study pooled second doses at about 4 or about 12 weeks. General study results and limits: Of the AZD1222 recipients, only five or six were seropositive at baseline. Females outnumbered males among donors, who were mostly white British; clonal diversity was possibly underestimated. Two doses of AZD1222 preceded a rise in Spike-specific TCR breadth and depth.

The table came from immunoSEQ multiplex PCR; TCRdb's copy has only in-frame clones and leaves some out. This table holds about 130,000 clones, over 85% found once. Trimming pared 6 bases from V and 4 bases from J, leaving 18 bases between. There are 15 residues in the CDR3. Germline loops: CDR1 LNHDA, CDR2 SQIVND (reference sequence). On this clone: The antigen remains unidentified.

The rearrangement joins TRBV19 to TRBJ1-2; TRBD1 is a possible D gene (6 bases). The sequencing here drew on peripheral blood, taken on day 0 of AZD1222 vaccination. The sequence came from an adult in good health. This CDR3 is CASSQQGDVGYGYTF. The CDR3, as DNA: TGTGCCAGTAGCCAACAGGGAGACGTGGGCTATGGCTACACCTTC.